Following are 25 T cell receptor beta chains from one sample sequenced in a study of CD8 T cells in ankylosing spondylitis listed by TCRdb under 2017. The receptor library was made with 5' RACE. Sequencing took place on an Illumina HiSeq 2500. Using fastp at Q25 and MiXCR, TCRdb reprocessed the public reads and kept productive beta chains. A single entry per CDR3 protein holds the most common genes and DNA from its merged rows. Here the sample has approximately 140,000 distinct CDR3 sequences; roughly 8% occur a single time. The ten most abundant clones make up 7.3% of the sample. The sequencing input was synovial fluid, either unsorted or a sorted T cell fraction (not recorded which). Receptor source: a male donor with ankylosing spondylitis.

This clonotype was seen repeatedly, ten times or more. The V call is TRBV12-3 or TRBV12-4, the J call TRBJ2-7; 8 bases map to TRBD1. The CDR3 loop spans 15 amino acids. V lost 3 bases and J lost 2; bases outside the gene matches: 6. The CDR3 sequence: CASSFPGQGAYEQYF. CDR3 sequence (DNA): TGTGCCAGCAGTTTCCCCGGACAGGGAGCCTACGAGCAGTACTTC.

The rearrangement uses TRBV20-1 and TRBJ2-6; no clear D. Germline assignment: CDR1 DFQATT and CDR2 SNEGSKA (reference sequence). The ends were cut back, 3 bases at V and 0 bases at J, with 9 bases in the middle. The CDR3 is 15 residues long. As DNA, the CDR3 is TGCAGTGCTAGTTCCCCCAGCTCTGGGGCCAACGTCCTGACTTTC. Encoded protein: CSASSPSSGANVLTF.

This clonotype was seen at least ten times. The V and J genes are TRBV5-1 and TRBJ2-5; D call uncertain. The V end was cut by 0 bases, the J end by 5 bases, with 14 bases between. Germline V gene sequence: CDR1 SGHRS, CDR2 YFSETQ. The CDR3 is 15 amino acids. The CDR3 is CASSLDSPLRETQYF. The CDR3 DNA follows: TGCGCCAGCAGCTTGGACAGCCCACTGCGGGAGACCCAGTACTTC.

This clonotype was detected a few times. The chain employs TRBV6-1 and TRBJ2-7, with a weak D call TRBD1 (6 bases). V lost 4 bases and J lost 1, with 11 bases in between. Looked up from germline, CDR1 is MNHNS and CDR2 is SASEGT. The CDR3 has 14 residues. CDR3 bases: TGTGCCAGCAGTGGGTCCGGGACATCCTACGAGCAGTACTTC. Amino acids: CASSGSGTSYEQYF.

This clonotype was found many times. The J gene is TRBJ1-1, the V gene TRBV5-1; perhaps TRBD1 as D (5 bases). The CDR3 consists of 13 residues. The V gene lost 2 bases and the J gene lost 6 bases, with 11 bases spanning the gap. CDR1 and CDR2 from the germline V gene are SGHRS and YFSETQ. The CDR3 nucleotides read TGCGCCAGCAGCTTTTCCCAGGGCTCTGAAGCTTTCTTT. Amino acid sequence: CASSFSQGSEAFF.

Comment on this clonotype: Germline and junction disagree at one end, which may indicate a read error. The chain couples TRBV7-7 to TRBJ2-5; the D gene is possibly TRBD1 (8 bases). The CDR3 length is 14 residues. Germline lookup yields CDR1 SSHAT and CDR2 FNYEAQ (reference sequence). The CDR3 loop reads CASSGGGQAETQYF. DNA for the CDR3: TGTGCTAGCAGTGGGGGGGGACAGGCGGAGACCCAGTACTTC.

This clonotype has a handful of counts. This sequence joins TRBV6-5 and TRBJ1-6; 7 nucleotides align to TRBD1. The V and J ends lost 4 bases and 6 bases, in that order; junction bases with no gene match: 9. In germline, CDR1 is MNHEY, CDR2 SVGAGI. The CDR3 is 16 amino acids. CDR3 DNA sequence: TGTGCCAGCAGTTTAACAGGGGTTCAGGGTAATTCACCCCTCCACTTT. Residues: CASSLTGVQGNSPLHF.

V gene TRBV7-9 combines with J gene TRBJ2-1; 9 bases line up with TRBD1. Germline V lookup: CDR1 SEHNR, CDR2 FQNEAQ (reference sequence). This CDR3 spans 13 amino acids. V lost 7 bases to trimming and J lost 9 bases; unmatched junction nucleotides: 7. CDR3 bases: TGTGCCAGCAAAACCGGGACAGGGAGTGAGCAGTTCTTC. Protein: CASKTGTGSEQFF. The variable domain in full, completed from reference TRBV7-9 and TRBJ2-1, reads DTGVSQNPRHKITKRGQNVTFRCDPISEHNRLYWYRQTLGQGPEFLTYFQNEAQLEKSRLLSDRFSAERPKGSFSTLEIQRTEQGDSAMYLCASKTGTGSEQFFGPGTRLTVL.

V gene TRBV18 combines with J gene TRBJ1-2; D not resolved. V lost 1 base, J lost 2 bases, and 8 bases lay in between. The CDR3 contains 14 residues. Per germline, CDR1 KGHSH and CDR2 LQKENI. This CDR3 reads CASSPQGRNYGYTF. DNA for the CDR3: TGTGCCAGCTCACCACAGGGTAGGAACTATGGCTACACCTTC.

J is TRBJ2-1 and V is TRBV4-2; tentative D call: TRBD1 (5 bases). The CDR3 runs 16 residues. V gave up 0 bases and J gave up 7 bases, with 16 bases separating them. Looked up from germline, CDR1 is LGHNA and CDR2 is YNFKEQ. Here the CDR3 reads CASSQDPWGRGNEQFF. The CDR3 DNA follows: TGTGCCAGCAGCCAAGACCCTTGGGGAAGGGGAAATGAGCAGTTCTTC.

The V call is TRBV4-3, the J call TRBJ1-1; D is unclear. CDR3 length: 14 amino acids. Germline CDR1 LGHNA, CDR2 YSLEER. V gave up 0 bases and J gave up 4 bases, with 9 bases separating them. The CDR3 coding sequence is TGCGCCAGCAGCCAAGACAGCACGGGCACTGAAGCTTTCTTT. This encodes CASSQDSTGTEAFF.

The sample holds a few counts of this clonotype. The chain uses TRBV20-1 and TRBJ2-3; D gene ambiguous. Germline values: CDR1 DFQATT, CDR2 SNEGSKA (reference sequence). V lost 1 base to trimming and J lost 1 base, with 9 bases between them. The CDR3 has 14 residues. CDR3 protein: CSARVTSRTDTQYF. The CDR3 region has the DNA TGCAGTGCTAGAGTCACGTCACGCACAGATACGCAGTATTTT.

This chain links TRBV27 with TRBJ1-5, with a weak D call TRBD1 (6 bases). V was shortened by 5 bases and J by 10 bases, with 18 bases between the two germline ends. The germline CDR1 and CDR2 sequences are MNHEY and SMNVEV (reference sequence). This CDR3 is built from 14 residues. CDR3 sequence reads: CASSETGTPAPQHF. CDR3 nucleotides: TGTGCCAGCAGTGAAACCGGGACACCGGCTCCCCAGCATTTT.

This clonotype was counted ten times or more. This chain's CDR3 is CATSDLFPEQGGVETQYF. The CDR3 bases are TGTGCCACCAGTGATTTGTTCCCTGAGCAGGGTGGAGTAGAGACCCAGTACTTC. This rearrangement joins TRBV24-1 to TRBJ2-5, with D maybe TRBD1 (5 bases). The V gene lost 0 bases and the J gene lost 4 bases, with 20 bases spanning the gap. Germline-derived CDR1 and CDR2 are KGHDR and SFDVKD. This CDR3 contains 18 residues.

This clonotype was recorded at least ten times. The V and J genes are TRBV9 and TRBJ1-3; a possible D gene is TRBD1 (5 bases). Deletions cut 3 bases from V and 0 bases from J, with 19 bases between. The CDR3 covers 18 residues. CDR1 and CDR2 from the germline V gene are SGDLS and YYNGEE. CDR3 amino acids: CASSAAQGPVGSGNTIYF. The CDR3 DNA is TGTGCCAGCAGCGCCGCCCAGGGACCGGTAGGCTCTGGAAACACCATATATTTT. Using reference TRBV9 and TRBJ1-3 for the parts outside the CDR3, the full variable domain is DSGVTQTPKHLITATGQRVTLRCSPRSGDLSVYWYQQSLDQGLQFLIQYYNGEERAKGNILERFSAQQFPDLHSELNLSSLELGDSALYFCASSAAQGPVGSGNTIYFGEGSWLTVV.

This clonotype was recorded at least ten times. J is TRBJ2-5 and V is TRBV7-8, with no clear D. Trimming left V 1 base short and J 2 bases short, with 8 bases between. This CDR3 is 14 amino acids long. Germline-derived CDR1 and CDR2 are SGHVS and FQNEAQ. The CDR3 region is CASSLVGMQETQYF. CDR3 DNA: TGTGCCAGCAGCTTAGTGGGGATGCAAGAGACCCAGTACTTC.

The chain carries TRBV5-6 and TRBJ2-4; no reliable D call. V lost 4 bases, J lost 0 bases, and 14 bases lay in between. Germline CDR1 SGHDT, CDR2 YYEEEE. This CDR3 contains 16 residues. CDR3 DNA: TGTGCCAGCAGCCTTAAGGACGGTGTAGCCAAAAACATTCAGTACTTC. Encoded protein: CASSLKDGVAKNIQYF.

The V gene is TRBV4-2, the J gene TRBJ2-5; tentative D call: TRBD1 (6 bases). The germline V and J ends were trimmed by 1 base and 4 bases, with 10 bases remaining between them. The CDR3 sequence is 14 residues long. Germline-derived CDR1 and CDR2 are LGHNA and YNFKEQ. The CDR3 is CASSQVPRGETQYF. DNA of the CDR3: TGTGCCAGCAGCCAAGTCCCCAGGGGAGAGACCCAGTACTTC.

This clonotype was recorded a few times. The CDR3 reads CASSLDLWNEQFF. As DNA, the CDR3 is TGTGCCAGCAGCTTAGACTTATGGAATGAGCAGTTCTTC. The chain uses TRBV7-9 and TRBJ2-1; D is unclear. Trimming shortened V by 1 base and J by 7 bases, and 8 bases separated the two germline ends. The CDR3 extends over 13 amino acids. Germline-derived CDR1 and CDR2 are SEHNR and FQNEAQ (reference sequence).

The J gene is TRBJ2-7, the V gene TRBV9, with D possibly being TRBD1 (6 bases). The V gene lost 3 bases and the J gene lost 5 bases, with 12 bases spanning the gap. From germline, CDR1 is SGDLS and CDR2 YYNGEE. This CDR3 has 13 residues. CDR3 nucleotide sequence: TGTGCCAGCAGCGCAACAGGGATGCACGAGCAGTACTTC. Its translation is CASSATGMHEQYF. The variable domain in full, completed from reference TRBV9 and TRBJ2-7, reads DSGVTQTPKHLITATGQRVTLRCSPRSGDLSVYWYQQSLDQGLQFLIQYYNGEERAKGNILERFSAQQFPDLHSELNLSSLELGDSALYFCASSATGMHEQYFGPGTRLTVT.

The chain combines TRBV20-1 with TRBJ2-1; D call uncertain. V was shortened by 2 bases and J by 0 bases, with 5 bases between the two germline ends. This CDR3 spans 13 amino acids. The germline CDR1 and CDR2 sequences are DFQATT and SNEGSKA (reference sequence). CDR3 DNA: TGCAGTGCTAGACCGAGCTCCTACAATGAGCAGTTCTTC. Residues: CSARPSSYNEQFF.

V usage is TRBV2 and J usage is TRBJ1-2; perhaps TRBD1 as D (5 bases). Germline V gene lookup returns CDR1 SNHLY and CDR2 FYNNEI. The CDR3 length is 13 residues. V shed 9 bases and J shed 8 bases, with 19 bases lying between them. For the CDR3, the DNA is TGTGCCAGTCCGGGGCGGGCTCCGAGGGGCTACACCTTC. Its translation: CASPGRAPRGYTF.

This clonotype was observed a few times. The chain recombines TRBV5-1 with TRBJ1-5; D is undetermined. The CDR3 loop spans 11 amino acids. Germline CDR1 SGHRS, CDR2 YFSETQ. Trimming stripped 7 bases from V and 9 bases from J, with 11 bases between. The CDR3 nucleotides are TGCGCCAGCGACCAACCGGGGCCCCAGCATTTT. Translating gives CASDQPGPQHF.

This clonotype was recorded a few times. This chain joins TRBV6-2 or TRBV6-3 and TRBJ2-5, with 10 nucleotides matching TRBD1. Unmatched junction bases numbered 26, after V lost 8 bases and J lost 2 bases. Germline lookup yields CDR1 MNHEY and CDR2 SVGEGT. The CDR3 runs 21 residues. This CDR3 is CASFWRDRGAQATTLQETQYF. CDR3 nucleotides: TGTGCCAGCTTCTGGCGGGACAGGGGAGCCCAAGCTACAACTTTACAAGAGACCCAGTACTTC.

This clonotype was found many times. The V gene is TRBV27, the J gene TRBJ2-7; the D gene is possibly TRBD1 (5 bases). The CDR3 has 14 amino acids. Trimming took off 6 bases at V and 3 bases at J, with 15 bases between the two ends. Germline-derived CDR1 and CDR2 are MNHEY and SMNVEV (reference sequence). The CDR3 DNA reads TGTGCCAGCAGACGAACAGGCCCAAGCTACGAGCAGTACTTC. It yields the protein CASRRTGPSYEQYF.